Listed below are T cell receptor beta chains from one sample, sequenced in a study of glioma-infiltrating T cells after dendritic cell vaccination. Only in-frame clones appear in the TCRdb table, and some are missing; sequencing was by immunoSEQ multiplex PCR. This table holds tens of thousands of clones, 65% to 90% found once. Sequencing was performed on blood, taken before dendritic cell vaccination. These receptors were taken from a human donor with glioblastoma. CDR3s include the opening cysteine and the closing phenylalanine or tryptophan. D genes are given only for firm matches. Some rows mark clone size as missing; the rest say once, few, many or name a class of expanded clone.

v_call	j_call	d_call	clone_size	cdr3_nt	cdr3_aa
TRBV5-1	TRBJ1-2	-	-	TGCGCCAGCAGCTTGGGGGGGGGCCGCGACTATGGCTACACCTTC	CASSLGGGRDYGYTF
TRBV7-9	TRBJ1-5	TRBD1	-	TGTGCCAGCAGCTTTGGCTGGGACAGGGGCAATCAGCCCCAGCATTTT	CASSFGWDRGNQPQHF
TRBV11-3	TRBJ1-6	-	-	TGTGCCAGCAGCCTCGGCTCCTATAATTCACCCCTCCACTTT	CASSLGSYNSPLHF
TRBV5-4	TRBJ1-2	TRBD1	-	TGTGCCAGCAGCTTGGGTCGGGACAGGGCTAACTATGGCTACACCTTC	CASSLGRDRANYGYTF
TRBV7-2	TRBJ2-2	TRBD2	-	TGTGCCAGCAGCTTAGGGCGACTAGCGCTGGAGCTGTTTTTT	CASSLGRLALELFF
TRBV19	TRBJ1-4	-	-	TGTGCCAGTAGCGGGGGGGAAGGGGAAAAACTGTTTTTT	CASSGGEGEKLFF
TRBV12-5	TRBJ1-1	TRBD1	-	TGTGCTAGTGGTTTTACAGGGGGGATGAACACTGAAGCTTTCTTT	CASGFTGGMNTEAFF
TRBV2	TRBJ2-7	TRBD1	-	TGTGCCAGCAGTAAGGACAGGAACGCGGGCTACGAGCAGTACTTC	CASSKDRNAGYEQYF
TRBV5-6	TRBJ2-5	-	-	TGTGCCAGCAGCATGCAAGGGGGCCAAGAGACCCAGTACTTC	CASSMQGGQETQYF
TRBV2	TRBJ1-2	TRBD1	many	TGTGCCAGCAGCGAGACAGGGGGGCGCTACACCTTC	CASSETGGRYTF
TRBV30	TRBJ2-2	TRBD2	-	TGTGCCTGGAGTGTACTCGGGGGGTTGGACACCGGGGAGCTGTTTTTT	CAWSVLGGLDTGELFF
TRBV27	TRBJ1-1	-	-	TGTGCCAGCAGTTTTAACGGGAACACTGAAGCTTTCTTT	CASSFNGNTEAFF
TRBV4-3	TRBJ1-2	-	-	TGCGCCAGCAGCCAAGACCTGGCAGAAGACTATGGCTACACCTTC	CASSQDLAEDYGYTF
TRBV4-1	TRBJ2-2	TRBD2	-	TGCGCCAGCAGCCAACGGCACTTCCTCACTAGCGAAGCGAACACCGGGGAGCTGTTTTTT	CASSQRHFLTSEANTGELFF
TRBV7-2	TRBJ1-4	-	-	TGTGCCAGCGCACAAGTGGAGGCAGAAAAACTGTTTTTT	CASAQVEAEKLFF
TRBV19	TRBJ1-2	-	-	TGCGCCAGTAGTAGTACCAGGGATTTGGTGGAGAGCTATGGCTACACCTTC	CASSSTRDLVESYGYTF
TRBV29-1	TRBJ2-5	-	medium-sized	TGCAGCGTTGAAAGAGGGCCGGAGACCCAGTACTTC	CSVERGPETQYF
TRBV18	TRBJ1-1	TRBD1	-	TGTGCCAGCCAGGGGACAGAGGTGACGAACACTGAAGCTTTCTTT	CASQGTEVTNTEAFF
TRBV9	TRBJ2-3	TRBD2	many	TGTGCCAGCAGGTCGGGGCGGGAGAGCACAGATACGCAGTATTTT	CASRSGRESTDTQYF
TRBV2	TRBJ2-3	TRBD2	-	TGTGCCAGCAGTGAGAGCGGGGGGGCCGTCGATACGCAGTATTTT	CASSESGGAVDTQYF
TRBV5-6	TRBJ1-2	TRBD1	-	TGTGCCAGCAGGTCAACCGGGACAGCTATCTATGGCTACACCTTC	CASRSTGTAIYGYTF
TRBV6-5	TRBJ1-5	-	many	TGTGCCAGCAGTTACTCGTCCGGGGATAATCAGCCCCAGCATTTT	CASSYSSGDNQPQHF